A single sample is the source of the 14 T cell receptor beta chains below, sequenced in a study of shared clonotypes between healthy human individuals. Clones were sequenced by immunoSEQ multiplex PCR, and TCRdb holds only the in-frame ones, with some missing. The table has 2.3 million or so clones, about 92% seen once; the top ten hold about 0.37%. The sample consisted of naive CD4+ T cells from PBMCs. Subset reported: CD45RA+ positively selected. These TCRs come from a man in his late teens or twenties in good health. Some clones in this sample may be carry-over from other donors' samples.

The CDR3 spells CASTQETYEQYF. In nucleotides, the CDR3 is TGTGCCAGCACGCAGGAGACCTACGAGCAGTACTTC. This sequence joins TRBV2 and TRBJ2-7; unclear D gene. CDR3 length: 12 amino acids. Trimming removed 7 bases from V and 2 bases from J, with 9 bases in between. CDR1 and CDR2 (germline): SNHLY, FYNNEI.

The V and J genes are TRBV11-2 and TRBJ2-1; 7 bases line up with TRBD1. The CDR3 is 15 amino acids. CDR1 is SGHAT, CDR2 FQNNGV, per germline. J lost 7 bases, V lost 5 bases, and 11 bases had no gene match. The CDR3 here is CASSPRDRGSNEQFF. In DNA form, the CDR3 reads TGTGCCAGCAGCCCCCGGGACAGAGGTTCGAATGAGCAGTTCTTC. Full variable domain (outside the CDR3, taken from reference TRBV11-2 and TRBJ2-1): EAGVAQSPRYKIIEKRQSVAFWCNPISGHATLYWYQQILGQGPKLLIQFQNNGVVDDSQLPKDRFSAERLKGVDSTLKIQPAKLEDSAVYLCASSPRDRGSNEQFFGPGTRLTVL.

The chain carries TRBV5-1 and TRBJ2-5, with 9 nucleotides matching TRBD2. Germline CDR1 SGHRS, CDR2 YFSETQ. The CDR3 has 16 amino acids. The J segment lost 4 bases and the V segment lost 4 bases, leaving 11 bases of the junction unmatched. In DNA, the CDR3 is TGCGCCAGCAGCGTAACCGGGACTAGCTACGGAGAGACCCAGTACTTC. Protein sequence: CASSVTGTSYGETQYF.

This chain connects TRBV14 to TRBJ1-5, with D unclear. This CDR3 region has 14 residues. Germline CDR1 SGHDN, CDR2 FVKESK. V was trimmed by 4 bases and J by 1 base, leaving 8 bases between them. This CDR3 is CASSRSNSNQPQHF. Here the CDR3 DNA reads TGTGCCAGCAGCCGATCGAACAGCAATCAGCCCCAGCATTTT.

This clone was recorded once. J is TRBJ2-3 and V is TRBV2; D could derive from TRBD1 or TRBD2 (5 bases each). The CDR3 has 12 amino acids. Trimming left V 6 bases short and J 13 bases short, with 17 bases between. The germline CDR1 and CDR2 sequences are SNHLY and FYNNEI. CDR3 region: CASSRDHNREYF. For the CDR3, the DNA is TGTGCCAGCAGCCGGGACCACAACCGGGAGTATTTT.

This sequence joins TRBV5-1 and TRBJ1-2; D gene ambiguous. V gave up 0 bases and J gave up 5 bases, with 11 bases separating them. The germline gives CDR1 SGHRS, CDR2 YFSETQ. CDR3 length: 14 residues. For the CDR3, the DNA is TGCGCCAGCAGCTTGGATGCGGGTGGTTATGGCTACACCTTC. Protein: CASSLDAGGYGYTF.

The chain joins TRBV7-2 to TRBJ2-7; 9 bases are a match to TRBD2. The J segment lost 7 bases and the V segment lost 2 bases, leaving 6 bases of the junction unmatched. The CDR3 sequence is 14 residues long. Germline CDR1 reads SGHTA; CDR2 reads FQGNSA. CDR3 loop: CASSLMGREGEQYF. The CDR3 DNA follows: TGTGCCAGCAGCTTAATGGGGCGGGAGGGGGAGCAGTACTTC.

The table lists this clone with a count of one. This chain connects TRBV6-5 to TRBJ2-1, with 12 positions matching TRBD1. The CDR3 has 14 amino acids. Trimming took 4 bases from V and 10 from J; bases not matched to a gene: 5. The V gene's germline CDR1 is MNHEY and CDR2 SVGAGI. The CDR3 coding sequence is TGTGCCAGCAGTTCGGGACAGGGGGCGAGGGAGCAGTTCTTC. As protein: CASSSGQGAREQFF.

The chain uses TRBV5-1 and TRBJ2-7; D possibly corresponds to TRBD2 (5 bases). CDR1 is SGHRS and CDR2 is YFSETQ in the germline V gene. There are 13 residues in the CDR3. Trimming shortened V by 0 bases and J by 5 bases, and 9 bases separated the two germline ends. The DNA for the CDR3 is TGCGCCAGCAGCTTGGCCGGGGTACACGAGCAGTACTTC. Translation gives CASSLAGVHEQYF.

V is TRBV7-3 and J is TRBJ2-2; D possibly corresponds to TRBD1 (6 bases). Trimming cost V 5 bases and J 3 bases, with 7 bases left between them. The CDR3 has 13 residues. Germline CDR1 and CDR2: SGHTA and FQGTGA. As DNA, the CDR3 is TGTGCCAGCAGCCCAGGGGACACCGGGGAGCTGTTTTTT. As protein: CASSPGDTGELFF.

The rearrangement uses TRBV14 and TRBJ1-2, with D unresolved. Per the germline V gene, CDR1 is SGHDN and CDR2 is FVKESK. Trimming pared 4 bases from V and 8 bases from J, leaving 17 bases between. This CDR3 has 14 residues. CDR3 in DNA: TGTGCCAGCAGCCCCCGGTGGGCAAGTGACGGCTACACCTTC. It yields the protein CASSPRWASDGYTF.

The chain has TRBV28 and TRBJ1-1, with 9 bases that match TRBD1. Unmatched junction bases numbered 3, after V lost 0 bases and J lost 4 bases. Germline CDR1 and CDR2: MDHEN and SYDVKM. This CDR3 spans 15 amino acids. DNA for the CDR3: TGTGCCAGCAGTTTATGGGGGACAGGGACCACTGAAGCTTTCTTT. This codes for CASSLWGTGTTEAFF.

This chain joins TRBV30 and TRBJ2-5; D remains unclear. The DNA end is a closer match to TRBJ2-7, so the J assignment may be wrong. From germline, CDR1 is GTSNPN and CDR2 SVGIG (reference sequence). The CDR3 spans 15 residues. The CDR3 region has the DNA TGTGCCTGGAGTGGTTCATCCGAGGCAGCCTACGAGCAGTACTTC. Its translation is CAWSGSSEAAYEQYF.

The chain uses TRBV5-5 and TRBJ2-7; maybe TRBD1 (5 bases). Trimming removed 5 bases from V and 3 bases from J, with 15 bases in between. The germline V gene has CDR1 SGHKS and CDR2 YYEKEE (reference sequence). This CDR3 has 14 residues. The CDR3 spells CASRLSGQGYEQYF. Written as DNA, the CDR3 is TGTGCCAGCAGGCTCTCTGGACAAGGCTACGAGCAGTACTTC.